The clone carrying this TCR beta chain appeared many times. Its specificity is unknown. The data are from a study of CD8 T cells in ankylosing spondylitis. Notes on the study in general: In ankylosing spondylitis patients, matched synovial fluid reportedly showed significant enrichment of disease-linked clones. For ankylosing spondylitis blood, a TCR beta motif of under ten highly homologous variants appeared characteristic. CD8+ by phenotype, disease-linked clones were relatively rare in peripheral blood.

The CDR3 sequence is 13 residues long. Germline V gives CDR1 DFQATT, CDR2 SNEGSKA (reference sequence). With 0 bases removed from V and 10 bases from J, the gap between germline ends came to 14 bases. Quantitative molecular-barcoded 5'-RACE generated the TCR beta libraries. TCRdb processed the 5' RACE reads anew with MiXCR; each CDR3 protein has one entry. The data hold about 840,000 distinct CDR3 sequences, with 12% observed a single time. This TCR was recovered from a male donor with ankylosing spondylitis. Sample: blood, either unsorted or a sorted T cell fraction (not recorded which). The chain joins TRBV20-1 to TRBJ2-3, with D unclear. The CDR3 DNA reads as TGCAGTGCTAGAGATCGACCCCGCTCGGCGCAGTATTTT. It yields the protein CSARDRPRSAQYF.